This TCR beta chain came from a study of blood T cell repertoires in COVID-19. The wider study: Both acute and convalescent COVID-19 samples were obtained from the United States, Italy and Spain. Nucleic acid was either cDNA or gDNA, and it came from T cells, B-cell-depleted T cells, or PBMCs.

Participant-given clinical history determined each cohort assignment. In the study's own analysis: Reference gene primer amplification yielded estimated nucleated cell counts. TCRdb keeps only in-frame clones here, not all; method: immunoSEQ multiplex PCR. The DNA gave D and trimming, while V, J and clone size come from that table. The table includes some 320,000 clones, more than 75% detected once. The origin of this receptor is a man aged 55 to 70 who had recovered from COVID-19. The sequenced sample consisted of PBMCs or T cells enriched from blood (not recorded which).

CDR3 nucleotides: TGTGCCAGCAGCCTTTTGCGGGGGGCTCTAGCGGGAAGCCACGAGCAGTACTTC. It encodes CASSLLRGALAGSHEQYF. V is TRBV11-2 and J is TRBJ2-7; the match to TRBD2 covers 9 bases. This CDR3 spans 18 amino acids. Losses at the gene ends were 5 bases for V and 5 bases for J; bases not matched to a gene: 19. CDR1 and CDR2 from the germline V gene are SGHAT and FQNNGV.